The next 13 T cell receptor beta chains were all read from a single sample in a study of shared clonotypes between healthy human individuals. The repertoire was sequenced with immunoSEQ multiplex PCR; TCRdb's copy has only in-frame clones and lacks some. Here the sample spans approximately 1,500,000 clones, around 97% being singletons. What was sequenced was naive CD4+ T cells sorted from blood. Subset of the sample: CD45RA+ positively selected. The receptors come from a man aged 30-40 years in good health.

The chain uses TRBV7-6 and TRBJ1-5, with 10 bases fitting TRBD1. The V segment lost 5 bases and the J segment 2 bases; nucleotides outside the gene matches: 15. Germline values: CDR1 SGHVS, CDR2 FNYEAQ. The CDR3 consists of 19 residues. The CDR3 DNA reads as TGTGCCAGCAGCCCAATACCGGGACAGGGGATTTTCGGCAATCAGCCCCAGCATTTT. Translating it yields CASSPIPGQGIFGNQPQHF.

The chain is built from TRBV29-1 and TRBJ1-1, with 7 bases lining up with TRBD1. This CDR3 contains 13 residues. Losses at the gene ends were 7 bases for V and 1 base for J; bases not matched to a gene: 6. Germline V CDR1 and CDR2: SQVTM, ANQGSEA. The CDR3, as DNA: TGCAGCGCCAGGGGGGGCCCGAACACTGAAGCTTTCTTT. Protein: CSARGGPNTEAFF.

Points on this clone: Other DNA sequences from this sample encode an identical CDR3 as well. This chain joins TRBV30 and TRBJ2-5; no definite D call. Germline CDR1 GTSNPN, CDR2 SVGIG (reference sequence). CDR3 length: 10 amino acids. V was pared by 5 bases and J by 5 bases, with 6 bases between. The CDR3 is CAWGRETQYF. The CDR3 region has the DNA TGTGCCTGGGGAAGGGAGACCCAGTACTTC. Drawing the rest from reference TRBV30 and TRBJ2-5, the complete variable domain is SQTIHQWPATLVQPVGSPLSLECTVEGTSNPNLYWYRQAAGRGLQLLFYSVGIGQISSEVPQNLSASRPQDRQFILSSKKLLLSDSGFYLCAWGRETQYFGPGTRLLVL.

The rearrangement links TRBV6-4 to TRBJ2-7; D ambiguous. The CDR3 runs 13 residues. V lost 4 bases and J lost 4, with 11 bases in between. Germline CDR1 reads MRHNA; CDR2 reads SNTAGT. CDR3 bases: TGTGCCAGCAGTGTGAAAGGCGGTTACGAGCAGTACTTC. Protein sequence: CASSVKGGYEQYF.

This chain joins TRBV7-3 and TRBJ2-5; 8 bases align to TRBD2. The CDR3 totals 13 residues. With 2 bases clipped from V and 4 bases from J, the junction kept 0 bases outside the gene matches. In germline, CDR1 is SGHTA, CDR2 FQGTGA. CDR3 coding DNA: TGTGCCAGCAGCTTAGCGGGAGGAGAGACCCAGTACTTC. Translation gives CASSLAGGETQYF.

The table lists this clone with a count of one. CDR3: CAWTHPQETQYF. The CDR3, as DNA: TGTGCCTGGACCCACCCCCAAGAGACCCAGTACTTC. This chain uses TRBV30 with TRBJ2-5; no clear D. Germline assignment: CDR1 GTSNPN and CDR2 SVGIG (reference sequence). There are 12 residues in the CDR3. V was clipped by 4 bases and J by 1 base, with 7 bases between them.

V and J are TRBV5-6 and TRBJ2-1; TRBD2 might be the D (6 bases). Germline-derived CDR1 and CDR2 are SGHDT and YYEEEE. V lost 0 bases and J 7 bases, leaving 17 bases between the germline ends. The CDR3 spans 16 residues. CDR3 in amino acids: CASSLVAGNAYNEQFF. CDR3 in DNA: TGTGCCAGCAGCTTGGTGGCGGGGAACGCGTATAATGAGCAGTTCTTC.

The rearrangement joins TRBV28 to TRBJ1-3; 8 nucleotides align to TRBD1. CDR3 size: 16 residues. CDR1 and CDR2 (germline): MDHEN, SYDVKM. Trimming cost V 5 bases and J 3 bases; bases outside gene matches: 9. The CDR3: CASSIRTGSGGNTIYF. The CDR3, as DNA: TGTGCCAGCAGTATAAGGACAGGGAGCGGTGGAAACACCATATATTTT.

This CDR3 reads CASSFAGRGSTEAFF. CDR3 bases: TGCGCCAGCAGCTTTGCCGGCAGGGGTTCCACTGAAGCTTTCTTT. V gene TRBV5-1 combines with J gene TRBJ1-1, with TRBD1 as a possible D gene (6 bases). The CDR3 runs 15 residues. Germline V gene lookup returns CDR1 SGHRS and CDR2 YFSETQ. Trimming cost V 2 bases and J 4 bases, with 15 bases left between them.

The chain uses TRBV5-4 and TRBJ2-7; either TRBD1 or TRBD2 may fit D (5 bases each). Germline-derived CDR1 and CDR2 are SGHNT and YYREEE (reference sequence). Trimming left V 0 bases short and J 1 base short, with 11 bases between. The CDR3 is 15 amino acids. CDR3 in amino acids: CASSLDWDGSYEQYF. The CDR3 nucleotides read TGTGCCAGCAGCTTGGATTGGGACGGTTCCTACGAGCAGTACTTC.

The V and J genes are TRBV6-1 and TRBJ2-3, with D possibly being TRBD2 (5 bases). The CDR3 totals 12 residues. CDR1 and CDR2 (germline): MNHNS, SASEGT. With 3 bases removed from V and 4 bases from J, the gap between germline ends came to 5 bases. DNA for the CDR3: TGTGCCAGCAGTGAGCGGGCAGATACGCAGTATTTT. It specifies CASSERADTQYF.

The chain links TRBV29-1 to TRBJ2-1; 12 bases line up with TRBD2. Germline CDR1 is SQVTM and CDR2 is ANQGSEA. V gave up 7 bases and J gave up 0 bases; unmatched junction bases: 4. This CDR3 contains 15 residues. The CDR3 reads CSGSGLAGSYNEQFF. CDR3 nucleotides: TGCAGCGGATCGGGACTAGCGGGCTCCTACAATGAGCAGTTCTTC.

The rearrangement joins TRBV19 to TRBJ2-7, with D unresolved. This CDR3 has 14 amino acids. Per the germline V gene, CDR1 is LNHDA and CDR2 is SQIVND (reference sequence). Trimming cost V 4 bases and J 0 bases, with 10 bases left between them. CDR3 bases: TGTGCCAGTAGTAGGGGAACCGGCTCCTACGAGCAGTACTTC. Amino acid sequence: CASSRGTGSYEQYF. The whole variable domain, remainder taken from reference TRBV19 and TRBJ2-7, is DGGITQSPKYLFRKEGQNVTLSCEQNLNHDAMYWYRQDPGQGLRLIYYSQIVNDFQKGDIAEGYSVSREKKESFPLTVTSAQKNPTAFYLCASSRGTGSYEQYFGPGTRLTVT.